This TCR beta chain was identified in a study of blood T cell repertoires in COVID-19. Per the study methods: The assay estimated nucleated cells by amplifying reference gene primers. Here immunoSEQ multiplex PCR was the method, and the copy in TCRdb shows in-frame clones only, minus some. For V, J and clone size, that table is used; D and trimming come from the DNA. The sample holds some 180,000 clones, around 89% seen once. Looked up from germline, CDR1 is LNHDA and CDR2 is SQIVND (reference sequence). V trimming: 6 bases; J trimming: 6 bases; junction bases outside the gene matches: 18. The CDR3 length is 17 residues.

The sequenced material came from peripheral blood. This chain uses TRBV19 with TRBJ2-3; 7 bases agree with TRBD2. This sequence originates from a man aged 50-59 years with acute or convalescent COVID-19. CDR3 loop: CASSSAPSGHGWDTQYF. CDR3 nucleotides: TGTGCCAGTAGCTCCGCCCCTAGCGGACACGGTTGGGATACGCAGTATTTT.